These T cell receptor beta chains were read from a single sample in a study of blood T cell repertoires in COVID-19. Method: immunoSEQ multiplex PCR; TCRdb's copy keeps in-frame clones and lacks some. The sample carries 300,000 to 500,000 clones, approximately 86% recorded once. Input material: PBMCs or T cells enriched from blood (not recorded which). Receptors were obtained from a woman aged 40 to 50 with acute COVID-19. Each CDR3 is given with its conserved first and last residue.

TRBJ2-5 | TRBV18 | CASSHSDYWGETQYF
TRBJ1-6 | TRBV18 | CASSPTPRNSPLHF
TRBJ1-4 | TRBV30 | CAWSQGGNEKLFF
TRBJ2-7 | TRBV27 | CASMGGASSYEQYF
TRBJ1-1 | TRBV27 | CASSPSSASGPGAFF
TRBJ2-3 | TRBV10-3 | CAISELAGTVRPSDTQYF
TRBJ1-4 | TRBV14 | CASSQGMFNRVANEKLFF
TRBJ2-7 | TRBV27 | CASSEGTGRLFEQYF
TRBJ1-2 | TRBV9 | CASSSRGTGGTYGYTF
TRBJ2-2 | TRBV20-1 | CSASRVTGTGELFF
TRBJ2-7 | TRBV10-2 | CASSESGQLNYEQYF
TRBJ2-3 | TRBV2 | CASSNPGLAAPTDTQYF
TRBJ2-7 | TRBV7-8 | CASSEKGAGAQPYEQYF
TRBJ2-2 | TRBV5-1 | CASSWAGTTQLTTGELFF
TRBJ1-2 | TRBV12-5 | CAIKDREPYGYTF
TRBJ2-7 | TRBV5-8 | CASSLELQGEQYF
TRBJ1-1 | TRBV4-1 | CASSHPGQRTEAFF
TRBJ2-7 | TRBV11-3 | CASSLYSPDYEQYF